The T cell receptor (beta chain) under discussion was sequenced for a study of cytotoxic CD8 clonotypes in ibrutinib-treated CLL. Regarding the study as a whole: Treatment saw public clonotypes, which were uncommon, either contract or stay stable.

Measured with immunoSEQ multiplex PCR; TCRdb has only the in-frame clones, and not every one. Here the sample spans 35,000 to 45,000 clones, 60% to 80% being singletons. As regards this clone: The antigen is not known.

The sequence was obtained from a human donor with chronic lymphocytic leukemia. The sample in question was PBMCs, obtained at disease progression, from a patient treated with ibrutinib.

The CDR3 sequence: CASSLRGGGTDTQYF. CDR3 in DNA: TGTGCCAGCAGTTTGCGGGGGGGAGGCACAGATACGCAGTATTTT. The chain combines TRBV28 with TRBJ2-3; 9 bases align to TRBD2. Germline trimming cut 3 bases from V and 1 base from J; bases unmatched to any gene: 2. The V gene's germline CDR1 is MDHEN and CDR2 SYDVKM. This CDR3 contains 15 residues.